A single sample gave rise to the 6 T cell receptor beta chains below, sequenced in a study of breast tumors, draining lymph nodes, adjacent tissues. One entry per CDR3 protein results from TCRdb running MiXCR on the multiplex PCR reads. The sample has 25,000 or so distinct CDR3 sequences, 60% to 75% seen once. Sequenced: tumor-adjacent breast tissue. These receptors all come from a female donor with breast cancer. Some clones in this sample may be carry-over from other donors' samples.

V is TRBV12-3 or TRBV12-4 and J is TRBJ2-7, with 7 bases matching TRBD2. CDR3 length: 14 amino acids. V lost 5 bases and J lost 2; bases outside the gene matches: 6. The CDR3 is CASSTTGLTYEQYF. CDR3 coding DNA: TGTGCCAGCAGTACGACGGGACTAACCTACGAGCAGTACTTC.

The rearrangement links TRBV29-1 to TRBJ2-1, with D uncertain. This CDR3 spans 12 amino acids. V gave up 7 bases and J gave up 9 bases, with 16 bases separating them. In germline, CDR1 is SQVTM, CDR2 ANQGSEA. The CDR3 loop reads CSATTWVSEQFF. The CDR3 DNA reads TGCAGCGCGACCACCTGGGTCAGTGAGCAGTTCTTC.

Here the CDR3 DNA reads TGTGCCAGCACCCAAGGAAGTGAGGTCTACGAGCAGTACTTC. This translates into CASTQGSEVYEQYF. The rearrangement joins TRBV2 to TRBJ2-7, with no clear D. CDR1 is SNHLY and CDR2 is FYNNEI in the germline V gene. CDR3 length equals 14 residues. Trimming took off 7 bases at V and 3 bases at J, with 16 bases between the two ends.

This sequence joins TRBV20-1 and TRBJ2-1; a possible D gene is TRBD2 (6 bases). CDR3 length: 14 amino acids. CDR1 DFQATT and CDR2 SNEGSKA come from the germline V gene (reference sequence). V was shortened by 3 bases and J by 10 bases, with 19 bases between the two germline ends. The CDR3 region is CSASRSGREGEQFF. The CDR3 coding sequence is TGCAGTGCTAGTCGGTCAGGGCGGGAAGGGGAGCAGTTCTTC.

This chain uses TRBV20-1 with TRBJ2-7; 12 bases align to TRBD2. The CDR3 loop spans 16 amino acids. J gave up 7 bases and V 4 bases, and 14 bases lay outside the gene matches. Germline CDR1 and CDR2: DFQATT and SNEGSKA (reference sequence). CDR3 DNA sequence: TGCAGTGCTAATAGCAGGCGGACTAGCGGGATCTGGGAGCAGTACTTC. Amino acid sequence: CSANSRRTSGIWEQYF.

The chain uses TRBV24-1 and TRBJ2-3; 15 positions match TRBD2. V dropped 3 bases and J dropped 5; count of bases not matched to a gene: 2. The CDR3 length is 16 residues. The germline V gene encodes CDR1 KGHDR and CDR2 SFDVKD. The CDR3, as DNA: TGTGCCACCAGTGATCCGGGACTAGCGGGAGGAGATACGCAGTATTTT. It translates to CATSDPGLAGGDTQYF.